A single sample is the source of the 18 T cell receptor beta chains below, sequenced in a study of PD-1 blockade in classical Hodgkin lymphoma. Following autologous stem cell transplantation, relapse occurred in every patient, and exposure to brentuximab vedotin varied. Researchers pulled CD8+ T cells out of thawed PBMCs using magnetic negative selection. TCRdb keeps only in-frame clones here, not all; method: immunoSEQ multiplex PCR. In the table there are about 1,600 clones, under 80% of which are singletons. The sequencing here drew on CD8+ T cells from blood, taken at baseline. These receptors were obtained from a human donor with classical Hodgkin lymphoma.

This chain joins TRBV19 and TRBJ1-5, with D possibly being TRBD1 (6 bases). CDR1 LNHDA and CDR2 SQIVND come from the germline V gene (reference sequence). The CDR3 length is 19 residues. Trimming removed 2 bases at V and 2 bases at J, with 22 bases between. CDR3: CASSIKRRGGRGGNQPQHF. The CDR3 DNA reads TGTGCCAGTAGTATAAAGAGGAGGGGGGGTAGGGGTGGCAATCAGCCCCAGCATTTT.

V is TRBV6-8 and J is TRBJ1-1, with D possibly TRBD1 on 5 matching bases. The length of the CDR3 is 14 residues. The ends were cut back, 1 base at V and 6 bases at J, with 12 bases in the middle. Looked up from germline, CDR1 is MNHGY and CDR2 is SAAAGT. CDR3 region: CASSYWGEKAEAFF. The CDR3 DNA reads TGTGCCAGCAGTTACTGGGGGGAAAAAGCTGAAGCTTTCTTT.

The V call is TRBV2, the J call TRBJ1-1; 7 bases fit TRBD1. The germline V gene encodes CDR1 SNHLY and CDR2 FYNNEI. V lost 6 bases, J lost 3 bases, and 10 bases stayed unmatched. The CDR3 has 15 amino acids. The CDR3 DNA is TGTGCCAGCAGCGGGACCGGACAGGCCTACACTGAAGCTTTCTTT. Translating it yields CASSGTGQAYTEAFF.

V gene TRBV27 combines with J gene TRBJ1-5; a weak D match, TRBD1 (6 bases). With 4 bases removed from V and 6 bases from J, the gap between germline ends came to 13 bases. Looked up from germline, CDR1 is MNHEY and CDR2 is SMNVEV (reference sequence). The CDR3 has 14 residues. The CDR3: CASSWRGFGQPQHF. CDR3 nucleotides: TGTGCCAGCAGTTGGAGGGGGTTTGGTCAGCCCCAGCATTTT.

By share, this clone counts as large. The rearrangement joins TRBV27 to TRBJ2-7; TRBD2 is a possible D gene (5 bases). CDR1 MNHEY and CDR2 SMNVEV come from the germline V gene (reference sequence). The CDR3 covers 13 residues. Trimming removed 8 bases at V and 6 bases at J, with 17 bases between. DNA of the CDR3: TGTGCCAGCGCTAGCAGTGGGTGGGGCGAGCAGTACTTC. It specifies CASASSGWGEQYF.

The chain carries TRBV2 and TRBJ1-6, with a tentative D call TRBD1 (5 bases). This CDR3 contains 15 residues. CDR1 and CDR2 (germline): SNHLY, FYNNEI. V was cut by 2 bases and J by 7 bases, with 12 bases left in between. The CDR3 loop is CASSESKGINSPLHF. The CDR3 DNA follows: TGTGCCAGCAGTGAATCTAAGGGGATCAATTCACCCCTCCACTTT.

V is TRBV5-3 and J is TRBJ2-3; TRBD2 agrees at 13 bases. Being an ORF, TRBV5-3 has a function that is uncertain. V lost 4 bases, J lost 1 base, and 15 bases stayed unmatched. The CDR3 consists of 20 residues. The CDR3, as DNA: TGTGCCAGAAGCCCCCACCCGACTAGCGGGGGGCCTCTGGGCACAGATACGCAGTATTTT. Protein product: CARSPHPTSGGPLGTDTQYF.

V is TRBV23-1 and J is TRBJ1-1; D is uncertain. TRBV23-1 falls under the ORF class, with uncertain function. Trimming shortened V by 8 bases and J by 1 base, and 14 bases separated the two germline ends. This CDR3 is built from 14 residues. The CDR3 coding sequence is TGCGCCAGCCCAACACGGCGAGGGAACACTGAAGCTTTCTTT. Translated, it gives CASPTRRGNTEAFF.

CDR3 in DNA: TGTGCCAGCATCACGGGAATGAGCTCCTCCCGAGAGACCCAGTACTTC. Translated: CASITGMSSSRETQYF. This sequence joins TRBV27 and TRBJ2-5; D is possibly TRBD2 (5 bases). CDR1 and CDR2 (germline): MNHEY, SMNVEV (reference sequence). The CDR3 contains 16 residues. V shed 7 bases and J shed 4 bases, with 22 bases lying between them.

The chain is built from TRBV5-4 and TRBJ1-4; 11 nucleotides align to TRBD1. V shed 4 bases and J 8 bases; nucleotides not matched to a gene: 10. Germline CDR1 reads SGHNT; CDR2 reads YYREEE (reference sequence). The CDR3 covers 16 residues. The CDR3 loop is CASSGQGATLEEKLFF. Here the CDR3 DNA reads TGTGCCAGCAGCGGACAGGGGGCGACCCTGGAAGAAAAACTGTTTTTT.

This clone was counted only a few times. The gene calls are TRBV19 and TRBJ2-1; 7 positions agree with TRBD1. V was pared by 5 bases and J by 8 bases, with 3 bases of the junction left unmatched. This CDR3 region has 12 residues. CDR1 is LNHDA and CDR2 is SQIVND in the germline V gene (reference sequence). The CDR3 is CASSWTGHEQFF. The CDR3 coding sequence is TGTGCCAGTAGTTGGACAGGCCATGAGCAGTTCTTC.

This chain connects TRBV7-9 to TRBJ2-3; possibly TRBD1 for D (7 bases). Trimming took off 8 bases at V and 4 bases at J, with 16 bases between the two ends. The germline gives CDR1 SEHNR, CDR2 FQNEAQ (reference sequence). The CDR3 is made up of 14 amino acids. The CDR3 is CASLNTGEADTQYF. The DNA for the CDR3 is TGTGCCAGCCTCAACACAGGGGAGGCAGATACGCAGTATTTT.

The rearrangement links TRBV28 to TRBJ1-2; a weak D match, TRBD1 (5 bases). The V gene lost 2 bases and the J gene lost 4 bases, with 8 bases spanning the gap. The CDR3 consists of 13 residues. Germline CDR1 is MDHEN and CDR2 is SYDVKM. CDR3 protein: CASSLGGAYGYTF. DNA of the CDR3: TGTGCCAGCAGTTTAGGGGGTGCCTATGGCTACACCTTC.

The rearrangement joins TRBV7-8 to TRBJ1-6; no reliable D call. This CDR3 is 15 amino acids long. V lost 5 bases and J lost 0, with 8 bases in between. Germline CDR1 reads SGHVS; CDR2 reads FQNEAQ. The CDR3 DNA is TGTGCCAGCAGCCTCCCCATCTCCTATAATTCACCCCTCCACTTT. This translates into CASSLPISYNSPLHF.

Only a few counts were recorded for this clone. This chain connects TRBV6-5 to TRBJ1-1, with D possibly TRBD1 on 6 matching bases. This CDR3 has 14 amino acids. The germline V and J ends were trimmed by 1 base and 6 bases, with 12 bases remaining between them. CDR1 and CDR2 from the germline V gene are MNHEY and SVGAGI. Written as DNA, the CDR3 is TGTGCCAGCAGTTACTTCGGGGAGGGGGCTGAAGCTTTCTTT. Residues: CASSYFGEGAEAFF.

The rearrangement uses TRBV19 and TRBJ1-1; D is unresolved. Germline CDR1 LNHDA, CDR2 SQIVND (reference sequence). V lost 6 bases to trimming and J lost 2 bases, with 10 bases between them. The CDR3 runs to 13 residues. The CDR3 bases are TGTGCCAGTAGCACACTGGGCAACACTGAAGCTTTCTTT. This encodes CASSTLGNTEAFF.

This sequence joins TRBV4-1 and TRBJ2-2, with D tentatively TRBD2 (6 bases). Per germline, CDR1 MGHRA and CDR2 YSYEKL. Trimming removed 9 bases from V and 5 bases from J, with 13 bases in between. This CDR3 comprises 13 residues. CDR3 sequence (DNA): TGCGCCAGTTCGCTAGCGCGGACCGGGGAGCTGTTTTTT. It translates to CASSLARTGELFF.

This clone was observed a single time. This chain joins TRBV19 and TRBJ1-6; no clear D. V was trimmed by 1 base and J by 6 bases, leaving 10 bases between them. The CDR3 contains 15 residues. Germline V gene sequence: CDR1 LNHDA, CDR2 SQIVND (reference sequence). CDR3 in amino acids: CASSIGTNGNSPLHF. In DNA, the CDR3 is TGTGCCAGTAGTATAGGGACCAATGGTAATTCACCCCTCCACTTT.